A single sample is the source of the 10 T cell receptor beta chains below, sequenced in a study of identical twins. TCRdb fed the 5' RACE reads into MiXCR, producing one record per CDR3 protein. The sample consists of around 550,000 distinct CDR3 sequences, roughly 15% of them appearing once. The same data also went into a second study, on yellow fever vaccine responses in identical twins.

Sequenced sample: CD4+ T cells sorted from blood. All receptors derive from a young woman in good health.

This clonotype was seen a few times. The CDR3 DNA sequence: TGTGCCAGCGGAGGGGGCTGGGGTTATGGCTACACCTTC. Translation gives CASGGGWGYGYTF. The V and J genes are TRBV6-1 and TRBJ1-2; 7 nucleotides line up with TRBD1. CDR1 and CDR2 from the germline V gene are MNHNS and SASEGT. The CDR3 contains 13 residues. The junction had 8 bases not matched to a gene; V was cut back by 8 bases and J by 5 bases.

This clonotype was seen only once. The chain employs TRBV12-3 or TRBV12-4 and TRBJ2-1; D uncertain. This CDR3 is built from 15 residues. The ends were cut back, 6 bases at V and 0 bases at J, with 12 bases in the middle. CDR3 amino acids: CASRKNQNSYNEQFF. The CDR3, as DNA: TGTGCCAGCAGGAAAAACCAAAACTCCTACAATGAGCAGTTCTTC.

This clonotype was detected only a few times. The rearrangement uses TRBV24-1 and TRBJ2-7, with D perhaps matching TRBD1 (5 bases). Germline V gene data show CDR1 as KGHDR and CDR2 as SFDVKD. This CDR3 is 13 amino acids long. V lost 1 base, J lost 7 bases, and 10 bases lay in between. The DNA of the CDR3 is TGTGCCACCAGTGATTTAGGGGTTAGGGAGCAGTACGTC. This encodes CATSDLGVREQYV.

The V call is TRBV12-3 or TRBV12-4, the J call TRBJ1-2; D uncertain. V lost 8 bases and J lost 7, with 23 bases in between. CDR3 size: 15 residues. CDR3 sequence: CASRGRWGHWGGYTF. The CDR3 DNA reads TGTGCCAGCCGGGGTCGTTGGGGTCATTGGGGTGGCTACACCTTC.

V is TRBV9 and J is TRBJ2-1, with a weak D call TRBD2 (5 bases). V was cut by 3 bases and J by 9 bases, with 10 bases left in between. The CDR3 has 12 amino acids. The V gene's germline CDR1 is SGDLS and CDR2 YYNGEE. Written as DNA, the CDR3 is TGTGCCAGCAGCGCCCGCGAGGGTGAGCAGTTCTTC. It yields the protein CASSAREGEQFF.

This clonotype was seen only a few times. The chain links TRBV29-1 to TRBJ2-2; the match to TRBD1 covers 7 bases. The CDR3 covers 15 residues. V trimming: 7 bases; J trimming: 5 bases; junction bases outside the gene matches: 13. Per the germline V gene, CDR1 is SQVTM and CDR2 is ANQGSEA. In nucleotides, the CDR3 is TGCAGCGCGCGAGGACAGGCCTTGGGAACCGGGGAGCTGTTTTTT. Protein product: CSARGQALGTGELFF.

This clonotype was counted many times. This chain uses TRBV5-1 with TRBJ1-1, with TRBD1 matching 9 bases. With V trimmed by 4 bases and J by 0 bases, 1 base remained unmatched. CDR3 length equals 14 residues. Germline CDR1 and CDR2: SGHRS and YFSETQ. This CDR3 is CASSGQGLNTEAFF. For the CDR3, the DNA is TGCGCCAGCAGCGGACAGGGGTTGAACACTGAAGCTTTCTTT.

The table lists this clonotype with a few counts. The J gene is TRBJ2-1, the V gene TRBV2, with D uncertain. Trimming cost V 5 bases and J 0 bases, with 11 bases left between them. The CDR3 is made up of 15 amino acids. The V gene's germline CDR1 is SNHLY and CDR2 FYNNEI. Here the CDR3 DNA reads TGTGCCAGCAGTAAAGAGTTGAGCTCCTACAATGAGCAGTTCTTC. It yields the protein CASSKELSSYNEQFF. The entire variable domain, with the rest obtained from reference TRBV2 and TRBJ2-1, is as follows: EPEVTQTPSHQVTQMGQEVILRCVPISNHLYFYWYRQILGQKVEFLVSFYNNEISEKSEIFDDQFSVERPDGSNFTLKIRSTKLEDSAMYFCASSKELSSYNEQFFGPGTRLTVL.

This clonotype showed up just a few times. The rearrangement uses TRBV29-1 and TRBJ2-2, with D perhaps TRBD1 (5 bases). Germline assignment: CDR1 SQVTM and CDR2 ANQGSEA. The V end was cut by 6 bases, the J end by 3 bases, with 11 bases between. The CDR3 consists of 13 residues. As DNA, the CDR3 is TGCAGCGTGGACAAGGCTGACACCGGGGAGCTGTTTTTT. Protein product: CSVDKADTGELFF.

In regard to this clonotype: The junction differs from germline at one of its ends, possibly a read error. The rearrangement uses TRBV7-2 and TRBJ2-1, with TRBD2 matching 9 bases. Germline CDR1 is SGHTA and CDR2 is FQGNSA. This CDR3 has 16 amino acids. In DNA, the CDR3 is TGTGCCAGCAGCTTAGCGCGTGGCGGGGGGGCCTTTGAGCATTTCTTC. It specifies CASSLARGGGAFEHFF. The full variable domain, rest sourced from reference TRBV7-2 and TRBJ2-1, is GAGVSQSPSNKVTEKGKDVELRCDPISGHTALYWYRQSLGQGLEFLIYFQGNSAPDKSGLPSDRFSAERTGGSVSTLTIQRTQQEDSAVYLCASSLARGGGAFEHFFGPGTRLTVL.